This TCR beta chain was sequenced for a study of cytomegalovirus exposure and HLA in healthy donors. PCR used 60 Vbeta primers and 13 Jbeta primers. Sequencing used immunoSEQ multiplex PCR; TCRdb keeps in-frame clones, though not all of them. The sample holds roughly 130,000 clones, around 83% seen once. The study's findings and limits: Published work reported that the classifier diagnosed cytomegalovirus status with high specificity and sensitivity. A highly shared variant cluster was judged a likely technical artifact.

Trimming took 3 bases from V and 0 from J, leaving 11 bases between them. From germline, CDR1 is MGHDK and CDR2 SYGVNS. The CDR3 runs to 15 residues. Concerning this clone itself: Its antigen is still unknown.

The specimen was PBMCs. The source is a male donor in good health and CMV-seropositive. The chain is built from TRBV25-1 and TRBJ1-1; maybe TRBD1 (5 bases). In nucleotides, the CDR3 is TGTGCCAGCAGTGAGGACAATGAAGTGAACACTGAAGCTTTCTTT. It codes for CASSEDNEVNTEAFF.